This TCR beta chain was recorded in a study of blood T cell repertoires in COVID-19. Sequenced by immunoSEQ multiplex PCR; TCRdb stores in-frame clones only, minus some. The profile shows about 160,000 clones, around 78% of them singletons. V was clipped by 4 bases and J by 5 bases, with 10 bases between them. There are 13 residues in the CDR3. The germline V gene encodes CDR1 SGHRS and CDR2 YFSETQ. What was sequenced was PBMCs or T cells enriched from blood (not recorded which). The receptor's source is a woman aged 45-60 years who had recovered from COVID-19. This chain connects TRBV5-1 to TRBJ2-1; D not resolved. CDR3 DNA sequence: TGCGCCAGCAGCAGCCGGGTAGACAATGAGCAGTTCTTC. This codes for CASSSRVDNEQFF.